The table lists the clone carrying this T cell receptor beta chain with a few counts. CDR3 length equals 14 residues. CDR1 is SGHTA and CDR2 is FQGNSA in the germline V gene. Trimming stripped 5 bases from V and 0 bases from J, with 8 bases between. The data were obtained in a study of regulatory T cells in long-lasting Graves disease. The sample's time point: newly diagnosed GD, antithyroid drugs for less than 3 months. There was RNA extracted from PBMCs, and the TCR library was made from it. Both iRepertoire HTBI primers and Arm-PCR of CDR3 regions were used to build the TCR beta libraries. From the multiplex PCR reads, TCRdb called clonotypes with MiXCR, one entry per CDR3 protein. The sample lists 400,000 to 550,000 distinct CDR3 sequences, more than 12% seen once, with 16% in the top ten. These data also featured in a second study, about T cells in Graves' hyperthyroidism and ophthalmopathy.

The receptor's source is a woman in her 30s with Graves disease. The chain joins TRBV7-2 to TRBJ1-5; no firm D call. This specimen consisted of peripheral blood mononuclear cells (PBMCs), obtained at new diagnosis, from a patient treated with antithyroid drugs. The chain's CDR3 is CASSRTDSNQPQHF. CDR3 nucleotides: TGTGCCAGCAGCCGGACCGATAGCAATCAGCCCCAGCATTTT.